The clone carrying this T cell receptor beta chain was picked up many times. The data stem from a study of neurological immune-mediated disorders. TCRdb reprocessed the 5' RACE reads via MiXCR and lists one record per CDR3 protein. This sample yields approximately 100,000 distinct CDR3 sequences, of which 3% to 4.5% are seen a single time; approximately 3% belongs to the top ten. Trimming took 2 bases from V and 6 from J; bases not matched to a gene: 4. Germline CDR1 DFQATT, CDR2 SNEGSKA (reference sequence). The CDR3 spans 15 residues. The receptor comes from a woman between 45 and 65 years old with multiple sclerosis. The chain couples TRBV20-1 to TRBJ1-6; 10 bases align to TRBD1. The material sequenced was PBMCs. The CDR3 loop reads CSARPTGGSNSPLHF. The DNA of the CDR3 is TGCAGTGCTAGACCGACAGGGGGCAGTAATTCACCCCTCCACTTT.